Below, 27 T cell receptor beta chains from the same sample are listed, as sequenced in a study of tumor and adjacent non-tumor tissue in lung cancer. The library came from three nested PCR rounds adapted from ARM-PCR protocols. TCRdb used MiXCR to reprocess the multiplex PCR reads, holding one entry per CDR3 protein. This table has about 75,000 distinct CDR3 sequences, 60% to 85% appearing once. The template was RNA from unsorted bulk tissue. The specimen was lung tumor tissue. These receptors were collected from a woman between 50 and 59 years old with non-small cell lung cancer.

As concerns this clonotype: This likely comes from a read error, as the CDR3 has no conserved phenylalanine or tryptophan at its end. J is TRBJ2-3 and V is TRBV4-1, with D tentatively TRBD1 or TRBD2 (6 bases each). Per the germline V gene, CDR1 is MGHRA and CDR2 is YSYEKL. This CDR3 is 19 amino acids long. As DNA, the CDR3 is TGCGCCAACAGCCAAGGAGAGGGGGATGCGGAGGGGAGCACAGATACGCAGTATCTT. Translating it yields CANSQGEGDAEGSTDTQYL.

Details on this clonotype: This CDR3 fails to terminate in the conserved phenylalanine or tryptophan, so it likely reflects a read error. The chain is built from TRBV6-1 and TRBJ2-1, with D uncertain. The germline gives CDR1 MNHNS, CDR2 SASEGT. This CDR3 is built from 16 residues. V lost 2 bases to trimming and J lost 0 bases, with 11 bases between them. CDR3 residues: CASSETVESSYNEQFL. The CDR3 bases are TGTGCCAGCAGTGAAACCGTGGAGAGCTCCTACAATGAGCAGTTCTTA.

Regarding this clonotype: The junction departs from the called germline gene at one end, perhaps through a read error. This rearrangement joins TRBV7-9 to TRBJ1-4, with a weak D call TRBD1 (5 bases). The V gene's germline CDR1 is SEHNR and CDR2 FQNEAQ (reference sequence). CDR3 length equals 14 residues. The CDR3 spells CASSLVGTSEKLFF. The CDR3 bases are TGTGCCAGCAGTTTAGTCGGGACTAGTGAAAAACTGTTTTTT.

This chain uses TRBV5-4 with TRBJ2-7; 7 bases agree with TRBD1. The CDR3 contains 12 residues. CDR1 SGHNT and CDR2 YYREEE come from the germline V gene (reference sequence). CDR3 amino acids: CVRDSYGYEQYF. CDR3 nucleotide sequence: TGTGTCAGGGACAGCTACGGTTACGAGCAGTACTTC. The variable domain in full, completed from reference TRBV5-4 and TRBJ2-7, reads ETGVTQSPTHLIKTRGQQVTLRCSSQSGHNTVSWYQQALGQGPQFIFQYYREEENGRGNFPPRFSGLQFPNYSSELNVNALELDDSALYLCVRDSYGYEQYFGPGTRLTVT.

A word on this clonotype: One end of the junction varies from germline; a read error may be responsible. The chain couples TRBV6-1 to TRBJ2-7; perhaps TRBD2 as D (6 bases). Germline loops: CDR1 MNHNS, CDR2 SASEGT. The CDR3 runs 15 residues. The CDR3 protein is CVSSMGLEVYYEQYF. CDR3 in DNA: TGTGTCAGCAGCATGGGACTTGAGGTGTACTACGAGCAGTACTTC.

This clonotype was picked up one time. At one boundary the junction diverges from the germline segment, which might be a read error. The CDR3 here is CSVEGARGAVTEAFF. The CDR3 DNA reads as TGTAGCGTTGAAGGAGCCCGGGGGGCGGTTACTGAAGCTTTCTTT. This rearrangement joins TRBV29-1 to TRBJ1-1; D may be TRBD1 (6 bases). The germline CDR1 and CDR2 sequences are SQVTM and ANQGSEA. The CDR3 is 15 residues long. The whole variable domain, filled in from reference TRBV29-1 and TRBJ1-1, reads SAVISQKPSRDICQRGTSLTIQCQVDSQVTMMFWYRQQPGQSLTLIATANQGSEATYESGFVIDKFPISRPNLTFSTLTVSNMSPEDSSIYLCSVEGARGAVTEAFFGQGTRLTVV.

This clonotype was recorded only once. Mismatch with germline at one junction end may stem from a read error. The J gene is TRBJ2-7, the V gene TRBV11-3, with TRBD2 matching over 11 bases. The CDR3 runs to 16 residues. Germline loops: CDR1 SGHNT, CDR2 YENEEA. The CDR3 DNA sequence: TGTGCCAACAGCTTAGATGGGACTAGCGGATTTTACAAGCAGTATTTC. Translation gives CANSLDGTSGFYKQYF.

The V gene is TRBV28, the J gene TRBJ2-1; D is unclear. The V gene lost 7 bases and the J gene lost 7 bases, with 14 bases spanning the gap. CDR3 length: 13 residues. Germline values: CDR1 MDHEN, CDR2 SYDVKM. CDR3 DNA sequence: TGTGCCAGCATCTTGGCGTTCCTGAATGAGCAGTTCTTC. Translating it yields CASILAFLNEQFF.

Concerning this clonotype: A much larger clone sits a single nucleotide away, making a read error possible. V is TRBV20-1 and J is TRBJ1-5; TRBD1 matches at 7 bases. V dropped 6 bases and J dropped 3; count of bases not matched to a gene: 11. Germline loops: CDR1 DFQATT, CDR2 SNEGSKA (reference sequence). CDR3 size: 15 residues. The CDR3 DNA sequence: TGCAGTGCAAAAAGGACAGGAAGTAACAATCAGCCCCAGCATTTT. It translates to CSAKRTGSNNQPQHF.

Regarding this clonotype: The final CDR3 position lacks the conserved phenylalanine or tryptophan, pointing to a likely read error. The rearrangement joins TRBV30 to TRBJ2-2; D perhaps matches TRBD2 (6 bases). Germline CDR1 reads GTSNPN; CDR2 reads SVGIG (reference sequence). There are 15 residues in the CDR3. The germline V and J ends were trimmed by 0 bases and 6 bases, with 14 bases remaining between them. This chain's CDR3 is CAWSVLAGEPGELFL. CDR3 coding DNA: TGTGCCTGGAGTGTACTAGCTGGAGAGCCCGGGGAGCTGTTTTTA.

This clonotype occurred a few times. Germline and junction disagree at one end, which may indicate a read error. The CDR3 nucleotides are TGTACCAGCAGCGTAGGCCCCTCCGGGGCAGCCTATGGCTACACCTTC. Encoded protein: CTSSVGPSGAAYGYTF. The rearrangement uses TRBV11-2 and TRBJ1-2; a weak D match, TRBD1 (5 bases). The CDR3 has 16 residues. From germline, CDR1 is SGHAT and CDR2 FQNNGV.

Here the CDR3 reads CSARETSESDYEQYF. CDR3 DNA: TGCAGTGCTAGGGAAACTAGCGAGAGTGATTATGAGCAGTACTTC. The gene calls are TRBV20-1 and TRBJ2-7; 7 bases are a match to TRBD2. The J segment lost 7 bases and the V segment lost 3 bases, leaving 15 bases of the junction unmatched. CDR1 and CDR2 from the germline V gene are DFQATT and SNEGSKA (reference sequence). There are 15 residues in the CDR3.

This clonotype was seen more than once but under ten times. At one of its ends the junction is not consistent with the germline gene, which may arise from a read error. V usage is TRBV29-1 and J usage is TRBJ2-1; a weak D match, TRBD2 (6 bases). The germline gives CDR1 SQVTM, CDR2 ANQGSEA. The CDR3 spans 15 residues. Here the CDR3 reads CSVELSGSSCNEQFF. CDR3 coding DNA: TGTAGCGTTGAACTATCCGGGAGCTCCTGCAATGAGCAGTTCTTC.

Points on this clonotype: A read error may account for a junction end that differs from germline. This chain joins TRBV4-2 and TRBJ2-7, with 7 bases fitting TRBD2. Germline V gene data show CDR1 as LGHNA and CDR2 as YNFKEQ. CDR3 length: 15 residues. CDR3 DNA sequence: TGTGCCAGCAGCCATGATGCTGGCGGGAGTTTTGAGCAGTGCTTC. Translation gives CASSHDAGGSFEQCF.

For this clonotype: Germline is not matched at one junction end, which may reflect a read error. The chain combines TRBV12-3 or TRBV12-4 with TRBJ1-1, with D perhaps matching TRBD1 (5 bases). This CDR3 contains 15 residues. The DNA of the CDR3 is TGTACCAGCAGTTTGGGGGGGGAGGAAAACACTGAAGCTTTCTTT. Protein sequence: CTSSLGGEENTEAFF.

Notes on this clonotype: The CDR3 does not close with the conserved phenylalanine or tryptophan, likely indicating a read error. The chain employs TRBV6-6 and TRBJ2-1, with D possibly being TRBD2 (5 bases). Germline assignment: CDR1 MNHNY and CDR2 SVGAGI (reference sequence). This CDR3 has 15 amino acids. CDR3: CVSSPQAAPYNEQFS. For the CDR3, the DNA is TGTGTCAGCAGTCCCCAAGCGGCCCCCTACAATGAGCAGTTCTCC.

A word on this clonotype: This sequence may be a read error, since a much larger clone differs from it by one base. The chain links TRBV20-1 to TRBJ2-3, with D maybe TRBD2 (5 bases). Trimming shortened V by 6 bases and J by 3 bases, and 16 bases separated the two germline ends. Germline-derived CDR1 and CDR2 are DFQATT and SNEGSKA (reference sequence). The CDR3 consists of 14 residues. CDR3 coding DNA: TGCAGTGCCAGACTAACGGGTAGTACAGATACGCAGTATTTT. Translation: CSARLTGSTDTQYF.

Comment on this clonotype: The junction shows a germline mismatch at one end, possibly a read error. The chain links TRBV11-2 to TRBJ1-5; D is unclear. The CDR3 spans 15 residues. CDR1 is SGHAT, CDR2 FQNNGV, per germline. The CDR3 is CANSFDGLSNQSQHF. The CDR3 DNA is TGTGCCAACAGCTTTGATGGATTGAGCAATCAATCCCAGCATTTT. The variable domain in full, completed from reference TRBV11-2 and TRBJ1-5, reads EAGVAQSPRYKIIEKRQSVAFWCNPISGHATLYWYQQILGQGPKLLIQFQNNGVVDDSQLPKDRFSAERLKGVDSTLKIQPAKLEDSAVYLCANSFDGLSNQSQHFGDGTRLSIL.

As regards this clonotype: One junction end disagrees with the germline gene, perhaps due to a read error. The chain couples TRBV7-8 to TRBJ1-5, with D perhaps TRBD1 (6 bases). CDR3 length equals 15 residues. Per germline, CDR1 SGHVS and CDR2 FQNEAQ. The CDR3 loop reads CDSSSVGGGNQPQHF. The DNA for the CDR3 is TGTGACAGCAGCTCAGTAGGGGGAGGCAATCAGCCCCAGCATTTT.

The sample holds a few counts of this clonotype. Written as DNA, the CDR3 is TGCAGCGTTCTGAGCGGGAGAAATAATGAGAAATTCTTC. This sequence encodes CSVLSGRNNEKFF. The chain recombines TRBV29-1 with TRBJ2-1; 8 bases map to TRBD2. Germline CDR1 and CDR2: SQVTM and ANQGSEA. V was clipped by 5 bases and J by 16 bases; unmatched bases: 16. This CDR3 spans 13 amino acids.

Of note for this clonotype: This could be a read error, since a much larger clone is one nucleotide away. The chain links TRBV5-8 to TRBJ1-2; 7 bases match TRBD1. The length of the CDR3 is 12 residues. Trimming at V came to 4 bases and at J to 6 bases, leaving 3 bases not matched to a gene. CDR1 and CDR2 (germline): SGHTS, YDEGEE. CDR3 DNA: TGTGCCAGCAGCCATACAGGGGATGGCTACACCTTC. Residues: CASSHTGDGYTF.

The chain links TRBV11-1 to TRBJ2-2; D possibly corresponds to TRBD2 (6 bases). This CDR3 is built from 16 residues. The germline V gene has CDR1 SGHAT and CDR2 FQDESV (reference sequence). Deletions cut 1 base from V and 6 bases from J, with 15 bases between. CDR3 protein: CASSLGQQRLAGELFF. Here the CDR3 DNA reads TGTGCCAGCAGCTTAGGACAGCAACGACTAGCCGGGGAGCTGTTTTTT.

The table lists this clonotype with a count of one. One end of the junction varies from germline; a read error may be responsible. V and J are TRBV28 and TRBJ1-1; TRBD1 might be the D (6 bases). The length of the CDR3 is 15 residues. CDR1 and CDR2 (germline): MDHEN, SYDVKM. CDR3 DNA sequence: TGTGCCAGCGGTTTATGGAACAGGGAAGATATTGGAGCTCTCTTT. Protein: CASGLWNREDIGALF.

The V and J genes are TRBV29-1 and TRBJ2-7, with TRBD1 identical over 8 bases. The CDR3 spans 14 residues. Germline-derived CDR1 and CDR2 are SQVTM and ANQGSEA. The CDR3 sequence is CSVARDRSSCKQYF. CDR3 sequence (DNA): TGCAGTGTGGCTCGGGACAGGAGCTCCTGCAAGCAGTACTTC.

Of note for this clonotype: A read error may account for a junction end that differs from germline. CDR3 region: CAISGFQGGNAGEMFF. In nucleotides, the CDR3 is TGTGCCATCAGTGGATTCCAGGGGGGGAACGCCGGGGAGATGTTTTTT. The J gene is TRBJ2-2, the V gene TRBV11-2; D is perhaps TRBD1 or TRBD2 (7 bases each). The CDR3 contains 16 residues. Germline CDR1 is SGHAT and CDR2 is FQNNGV.

A remark on this clonotype: One junction end does not reproduce the germline sequence, and a read error may be involved. The CDR3 DNA reads TGCAGCGTCGCATGGAGCGACGAGGCTGAAGCCTTCTTT. Amino acid sequence: CSVAWSDEAEAFF. The chain is built from TRBV29-1 and TRBJ1-1; D is ambiguous. CDR3 length: 13 residues. Germline V gene data show CDR1 as SQVTM and CDR2 as ANQGSEA.

Regarding this clonotype: The germline gene is not matched at one end of the junction; a read error may be the cause. The chain employs TRBV6-2 or TRBV6-3 and TRBJ2-7; TRBD2 aligns across 7 bases. Germline CDR1 MNHEY, CDR2 SVGEGT. CDR3 length: 15 residues. CDR3 bases: TGTGTCAGCAGTTACTCGGCGGGAGTCCCCTACGGGCAGTACTTC. This gives the protein CVSSYSAGVPYGQYF.